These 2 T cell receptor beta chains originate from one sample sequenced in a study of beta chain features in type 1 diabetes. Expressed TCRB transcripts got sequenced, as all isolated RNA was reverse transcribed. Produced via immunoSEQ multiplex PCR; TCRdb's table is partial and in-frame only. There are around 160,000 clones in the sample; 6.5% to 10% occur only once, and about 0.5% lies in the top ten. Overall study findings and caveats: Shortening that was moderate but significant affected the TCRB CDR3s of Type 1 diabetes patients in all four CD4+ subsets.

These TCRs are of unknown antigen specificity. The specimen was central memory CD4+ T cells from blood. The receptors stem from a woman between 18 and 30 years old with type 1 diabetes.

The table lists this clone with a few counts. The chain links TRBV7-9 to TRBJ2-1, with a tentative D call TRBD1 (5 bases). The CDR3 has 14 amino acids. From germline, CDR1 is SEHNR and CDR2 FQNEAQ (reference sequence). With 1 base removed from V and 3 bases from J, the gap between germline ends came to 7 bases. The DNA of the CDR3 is TGTGCCAGCAGCTTAGTCAGGGACTACAATGAGCAGTTCTTC. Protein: CASSLVRDYNEQFF.

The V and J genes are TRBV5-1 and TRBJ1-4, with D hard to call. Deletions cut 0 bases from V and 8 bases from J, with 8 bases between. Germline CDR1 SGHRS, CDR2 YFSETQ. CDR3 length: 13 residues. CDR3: CASSLAPAEKLFF. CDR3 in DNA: TGCGCCAGCAGCTTGGCCCCTGCGGAAAAACTGTTTTTT.